This T cell receptor beta chain was found in a study of blood T cell repertoires in COVID-19. Turning to the study itself: Donors in the United States, Italy and Spain gave samples during acute or convalescent COVID-19.

As handled by the study authors: Using reference gene primer amplification, nucleated cell counts were estimated. Produced via immunoSEQ multiplex PCR; TCRdb's table is partial and in-frame only. Clone size and the V and J calls come from that table; the DNA yielded D and trimming. The table records 70,000 or so clones, 85% to 90% of them present only once. The clonotype comes from an elderly woman with active COVID-19. The source material was peripheral blood.

CDR3 sequence: CASSGPGTFPSGANVLTF. In DNA form, the CDR3 reads TGTGCCAGCAGCGGACCAGGGACTTTCCCCTCTGGGGCCAACGTCCTGACTTTC. This chain connects TRBV21-1 to TRBJ2-6; the table's D call TRBD2 went unverified against the DNA. TRBV21-1 is flagged as a pseudogene. CDR3 length: 18 amino acids.